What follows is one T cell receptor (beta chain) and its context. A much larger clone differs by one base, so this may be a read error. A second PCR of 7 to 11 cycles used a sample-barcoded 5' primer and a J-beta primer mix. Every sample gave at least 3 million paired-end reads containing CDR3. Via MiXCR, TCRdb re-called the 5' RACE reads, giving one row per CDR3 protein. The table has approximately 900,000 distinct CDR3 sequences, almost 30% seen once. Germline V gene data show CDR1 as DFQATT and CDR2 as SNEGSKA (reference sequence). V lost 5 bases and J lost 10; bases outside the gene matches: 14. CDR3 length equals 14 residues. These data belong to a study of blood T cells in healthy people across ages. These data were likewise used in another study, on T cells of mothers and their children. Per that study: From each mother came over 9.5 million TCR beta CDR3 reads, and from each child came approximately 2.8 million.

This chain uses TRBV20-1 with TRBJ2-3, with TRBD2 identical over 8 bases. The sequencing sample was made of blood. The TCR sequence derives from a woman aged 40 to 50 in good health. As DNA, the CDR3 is TGCAGTGCTCCCGGGAGGGGGGGCACCTATGCGCAGTATTTT. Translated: CSAPGRGGTYAQYF.